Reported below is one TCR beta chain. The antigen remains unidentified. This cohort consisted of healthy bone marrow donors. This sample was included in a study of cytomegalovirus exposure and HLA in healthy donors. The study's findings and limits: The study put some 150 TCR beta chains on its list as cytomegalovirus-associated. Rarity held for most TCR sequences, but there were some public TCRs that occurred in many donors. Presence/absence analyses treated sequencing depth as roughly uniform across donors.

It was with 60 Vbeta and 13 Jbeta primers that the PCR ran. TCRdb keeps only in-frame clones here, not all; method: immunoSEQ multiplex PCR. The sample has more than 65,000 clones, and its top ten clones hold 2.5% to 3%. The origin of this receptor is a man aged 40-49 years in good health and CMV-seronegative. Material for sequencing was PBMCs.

The CDR3 nucleotides read TGTGCCAGCACCCCCGGTAGGGGATCCCAAGAGACCCAGTACTTC. Translating it yields CASTPGRGSQETQYF. This rearrangement joins TRBV7-8 to TRBJ2-5; D possibly corresponds to TRBD1 (5 bases). The germline V gene has CDR1 SGHVS and CDR2 FQNEAQ. V dropped 7 bases and J dropped 1 base, with 16 bases sitting between them. The CDR3 is made up of 15 amino acids.